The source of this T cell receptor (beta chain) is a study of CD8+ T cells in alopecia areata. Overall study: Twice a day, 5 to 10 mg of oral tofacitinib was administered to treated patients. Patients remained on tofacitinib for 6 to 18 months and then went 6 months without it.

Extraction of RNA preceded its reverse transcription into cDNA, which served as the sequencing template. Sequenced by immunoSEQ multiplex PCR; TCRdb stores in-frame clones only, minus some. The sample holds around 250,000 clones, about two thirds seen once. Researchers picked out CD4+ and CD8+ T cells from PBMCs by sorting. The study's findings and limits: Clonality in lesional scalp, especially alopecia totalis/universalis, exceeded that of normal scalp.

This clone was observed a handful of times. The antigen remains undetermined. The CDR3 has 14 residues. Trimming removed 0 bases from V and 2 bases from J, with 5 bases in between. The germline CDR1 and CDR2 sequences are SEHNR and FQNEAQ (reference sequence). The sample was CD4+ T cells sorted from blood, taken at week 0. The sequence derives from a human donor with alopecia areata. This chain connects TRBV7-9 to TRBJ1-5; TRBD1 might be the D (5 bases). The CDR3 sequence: CASSLAGGNQPQHF. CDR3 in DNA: TGTGCCAGCAGCTTAGCAGGGGGCAATCAGCCCCAGCATTTT.